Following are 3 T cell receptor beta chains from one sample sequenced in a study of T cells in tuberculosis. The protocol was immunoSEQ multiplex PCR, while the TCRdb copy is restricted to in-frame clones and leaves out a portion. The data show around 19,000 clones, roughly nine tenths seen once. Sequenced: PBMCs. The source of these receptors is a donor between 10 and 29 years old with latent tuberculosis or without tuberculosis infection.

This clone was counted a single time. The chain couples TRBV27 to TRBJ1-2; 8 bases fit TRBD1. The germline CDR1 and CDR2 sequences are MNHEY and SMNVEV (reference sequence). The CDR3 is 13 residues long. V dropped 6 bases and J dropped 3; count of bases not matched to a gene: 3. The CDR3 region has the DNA TGTGCCAGCAGGATGACAGGGGACTATGGCTACACCTTC. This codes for CASRMTGDYGYTF.

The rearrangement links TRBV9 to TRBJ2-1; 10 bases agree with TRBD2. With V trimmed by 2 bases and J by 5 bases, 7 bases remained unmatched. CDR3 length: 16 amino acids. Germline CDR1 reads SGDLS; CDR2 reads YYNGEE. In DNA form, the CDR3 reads TGTGCCAGCAGCGTGCCCCTAGCGGGGGATGACAATGAGCAGTTCTTC. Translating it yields CASSVPLAGDDNEQFF.

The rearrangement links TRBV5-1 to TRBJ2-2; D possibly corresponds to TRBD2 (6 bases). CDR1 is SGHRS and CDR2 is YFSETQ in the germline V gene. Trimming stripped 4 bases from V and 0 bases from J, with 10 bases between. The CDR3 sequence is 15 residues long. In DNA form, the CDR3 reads TGCGCCAGCAGCGGGGGGACCTCGAACACCGGGGAGCTGTTTTTT. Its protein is CASSGGTSNTGELFF.